The clone carrying this T cell receptor (beta chain) showed up just a few times. Losses at the gene ends were 7 bases for V and 11 bases for J; bases not matched to a gene: 16. The CDR3 sequence is 16 residues long. TCRdb reanalysed the 5' RACE reads using MiXCR and keeps one entry per CDR3 protein. Of roughly 9,200 distinct CDR3 sequences in the sample, about 4.8% are singletons; the top ten hold over 9.5%. This entry is derived from a study of early T cells in non-severe SARS-CoV-2 infection. Material: whole blood. The chain carries TRBV12-3 or TRBV12-4 and TRBJ2-1; TRBD2 matches at 11 bases. The receptor was isolated from an adult who was a healthcare worker with PCR-confirmed SARS-CoV-2 infection or an uninfected control (not recorded which). The CDR3 protein is CASTIPSSGRPRQQFF. The CDR3 coding sequence is TGTGCCAGCACCATTCCGTCTAGCGGGAGGCCTCGACAGCAGTTCTTC.